In this sample, the clone carrying this T cell receptor beta chain turned up a few times. What it binds is unknown. This sample was included in a study of beta chain features in type 1 diabetes. The whole isolated RNA underwent reverse transcription, so sequencing captured expressed TCRB transcripts. Method: immunoSEQ multiplex PCR; TCRdb's copy keeps in-frame clones and lacks some. The table lists 450,000 to 600,000 clones, around 28% of them singletons, with about 0.06% in the top ten. The study's findings and limits: VDJ junctions in type 1 diabetes patients carried more deletions and fewer insertions.

Germline-derived CDR1 and CDR2 are SNHLY and FYNNEI. Deletions cut 5 bases from V and 2 bases from J, with 6 bases between. The CDR3 has 13 amino acids. The specimen was naive CD4+ T cells from blood. The receptor was derived from a man younger than 35 in good health. The chain employs TRBV2 and TRBJ2-2, with D hard to call. This chain's CDR3 is CASSSENTGELFF. The DNA for the CDR3 is TGTGCCAGCAGTTCTGAAAACACCGGGGAGCTGTTTTTT.